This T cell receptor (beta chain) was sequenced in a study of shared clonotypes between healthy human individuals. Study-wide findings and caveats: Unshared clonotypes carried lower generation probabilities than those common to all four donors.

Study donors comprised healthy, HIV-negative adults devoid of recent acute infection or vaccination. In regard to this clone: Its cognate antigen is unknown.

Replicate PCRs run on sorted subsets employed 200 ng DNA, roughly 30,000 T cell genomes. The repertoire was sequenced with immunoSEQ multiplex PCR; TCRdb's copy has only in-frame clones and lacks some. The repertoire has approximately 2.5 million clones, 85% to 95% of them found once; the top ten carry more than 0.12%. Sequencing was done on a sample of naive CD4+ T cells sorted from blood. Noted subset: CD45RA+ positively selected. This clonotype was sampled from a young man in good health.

CDR3 nucleotides: TGCGCCAGCAGCACCCAACCGGGGGACGGCTACGAGCAGTACTTC. Translating gives CASSTQPGDGYEQYF. The chain links TRBV4-1 to TRBJ2-7; TRBD2 might be the D (6 bases). The CDR3 is 15 residues long. V was clipped by 5 bases and J by 3 bases, with 17 bases between them. Germline CDR1 and CDR2: MGHRA and YSYEKL.